This TCR beta chain comes out of a study of CD8+CD57+ T cells in acquired aplastic anemia. Study context: Sorted cells (CD4+ and CD8+) yielded DNA amounts that averaged around 3.5 ug. Sequencing produced an average of about 10.8 million reads per healthy donor for CD4+ cells.

Genomic DNA, the template, was used for profiling of the TCR beta VDJ and CDR3. MiXCR was run by TCRdb on the reads, yielding one entry per CDR3 protein. Of about 110,000 distinct CDR3 sequences listed, about half are singletons. Trimming pared 0 bases from V and 0 bases from J, leaving 9 bases between. CDR1 and CDR2 from the germline V gene are SGHTA and FQGTGA. The CDR3 contains 15 residues. Study results and limitations: Patients and controls shared just under 30 CD8+ CDR3 sequences. CD8+ Simpson's diversity showed no significant patient-control difference.

For this clonotype: Its antigen is not identified.

The sample comprised sorted CD4+, CD8+, or CD8+CD57+ T cells (not recorded which) from PBMCs. The origin of this receptor is a human donor in good health, serving as a control. The genes are TRBV7-3 and TRBJ2-7; D possibly corresponds to TRBD2 (6 bases). The CDR3, as DNA: TGTGCCAGCAGCTTAACTGGGGAGGTCTCCTACGAGCAGTACTTC. Translating gives CASSLTGEVSYEQYF.